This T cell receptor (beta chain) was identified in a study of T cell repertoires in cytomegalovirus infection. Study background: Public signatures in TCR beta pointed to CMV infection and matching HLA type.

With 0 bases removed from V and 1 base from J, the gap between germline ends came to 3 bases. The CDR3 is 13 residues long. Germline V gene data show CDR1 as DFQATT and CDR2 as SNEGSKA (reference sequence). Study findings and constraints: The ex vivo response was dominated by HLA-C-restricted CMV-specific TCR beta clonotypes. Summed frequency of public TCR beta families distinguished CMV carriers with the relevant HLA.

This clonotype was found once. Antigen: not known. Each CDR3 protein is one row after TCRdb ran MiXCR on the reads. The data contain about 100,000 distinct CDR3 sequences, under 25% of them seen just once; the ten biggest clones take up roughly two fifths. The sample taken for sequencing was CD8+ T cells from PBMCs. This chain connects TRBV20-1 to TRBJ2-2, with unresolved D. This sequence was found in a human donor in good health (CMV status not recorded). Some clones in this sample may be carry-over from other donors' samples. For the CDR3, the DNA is TGCAGTGCTAGAGAGGGGAACACCGGGGAGCTGTTTTTT. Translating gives CSAREGNTGELFF.